The TCR beta chain described here comes from a study of T cell changes during pregnancy in multiple sclerosis. CDR3 length: 13 residues. Trimming cost V 7 bases and J 7 bases; bases outside gene matches: 9. Germline V gene lookup returns CDR1 LNHDA and CDR2 SQIVND (reference sequence). Assay: immunoSEQ multiplex PCR; the TCRdb copy retains only in-frame clones and omits some. The data contain 100,000 or so clones, around 90% of them singletons. The chain joins TRBV19 to TRBJ2-7, with TRBD2 matching 8 bases. This sequence originates from a female donor with multiple sclerosis, enrolled in a pregnancy study. This specimen consisted of peripheral blood, obtained in the second trimester of pregnancy. This CDR3 is CASKRQTGGEQYF. CDR3 sequence (DNA): TGTGCCAGTAAACGGCAGACGGGGGGGGAGCAGTACTTC.